This T cell receptor (beta chain) was captured in a study of cytomegalovirus exposure and HLA in healthy donors. V trimming: 5 bases; J trimming: 3 bases; junction bases outside the gene matches: 12. Germline lookup yields CDR1 SEHNR and CDR2 FQNEAQ (reference sequence). The length of the CDR3 is 16 residues. The study ran its PCR with 60 Vbeta and 13 Jbeta primers. The method was immunoSEQ multiplex PCR; TCRdb's version includes in-frame clones alone and lacks a portion of them. The repertoire holds over 100,000 clones, 82% seen once, with roughly 7.8% in the top ten. The V gene is TRBV7-9, the J gene TRBJ2-7, with 8 bases that match TRBD1. This clonotype was sampled from a woman between 50 and 59 years old in good health and CMV-seropositive. Sequenced: PBMCs. CDR3 in amino acids: CASSVGPGTGNYEQYF. The CDR3 DNA reads TGTGCCAGCAGCGTAGGACCCGGGACAGGAAACTACGAGCAGTACTTC.